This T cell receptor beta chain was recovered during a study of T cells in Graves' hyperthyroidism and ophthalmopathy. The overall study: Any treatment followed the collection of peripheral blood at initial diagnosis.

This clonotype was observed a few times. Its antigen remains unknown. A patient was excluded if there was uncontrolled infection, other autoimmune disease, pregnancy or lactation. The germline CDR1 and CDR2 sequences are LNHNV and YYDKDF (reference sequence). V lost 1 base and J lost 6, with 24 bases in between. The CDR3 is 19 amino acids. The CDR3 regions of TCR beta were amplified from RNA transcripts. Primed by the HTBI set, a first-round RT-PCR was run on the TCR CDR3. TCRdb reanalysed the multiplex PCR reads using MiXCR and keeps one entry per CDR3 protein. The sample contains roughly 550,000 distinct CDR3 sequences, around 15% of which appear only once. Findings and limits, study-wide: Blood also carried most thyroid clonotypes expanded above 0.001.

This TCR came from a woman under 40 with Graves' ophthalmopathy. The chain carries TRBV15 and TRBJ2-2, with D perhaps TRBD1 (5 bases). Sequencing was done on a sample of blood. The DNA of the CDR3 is TGTGCCACCAGCAGAGCCCGCTCAGGGCCAGAGCAACCGCCCGGGGAGCTGTTTTTT. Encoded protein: CATSRARSGPEQPPGELFF.